This entry describes one TCR beta chain. What it binds is not known. These data are taken from a study of T cell repertoires in cytomegalovirus infection. The study's findings and limits: Summed frequency of shared TCR beta families picked out CMV carriers who also had the relevant HLA. The ex vivo response was dominated by HLA-C-restricted CMV-specific TCR beta clonotypes.

V gave up 3 bases and J gave up 3 bases, with 12 bases separating them. The CDR3 totals 14 residues. The germline gives CDR1 SEHNR, CDR2 FQNEAQ (reference sequence). MiXCR was run by TCRdb on the reads, yielding one entry per CDR3 protein. The data hold hundreds of thousands of distinct CDR3 sequences, with roughly 35% observed a single time. This sequence joins TRBV7-9 and TRBJ2-7; D is uncertain. The sequencing sample was made of PBMCs. This sequence was found in a human donor in good health (CMV status not recorded). Some clones in this sample may be carry-over from other donors' samples. In DNA form, the CDR3 reads TGTGCCAGCAGCTTCAGGAGTTCGGGCTACGAGCAGTACTTC. Residues: CASSFRSSGYEQYF.